The source of this T cell receptor (beta chain) is a study of blood T cell repertoires in COVID-19. Trimming stripped 2 bases from V and 7 bases from J, with 3 bases between. The germline gives CDR1 MNHNS, CDR2 SASEGT. The CDR3 length is 11 residues. Per the authors' pipeline: Estimation of nucleated cell counts relied on the amplification of reference gene primers. The assay was immunoSEQ multiplex PCR, and TCRdb's table has in-frame clones only and misses some. V and J calls and clone size are copied from that table; D and trimming were computed from the DNA. The data contain roughly 290,000 clones, around 85% of them seen just once; the ten biggest clones take up around 5.8%.

This TCR came from a woman in her thirties or forties who had recovered from COVID-19. The specimen sequenced was PBMCs or T cells enriched from blood (not recorded which). The chain joins TRBV6-1 to TRBJ2-1; D unclear. The CDR3 coding sequence is TGTGCCAGCAGTGAACCTAATGAGCAGTTCTTC. It specifies CASSEPNEQFF.